What follows are 31 T cell receptor beta chains derived from one specimen sequenced in a study of T-cell memory formation after mild COVID-19. One entry per CDR3 protein, called by TCRdb with MiXCR from the 5' RACE reads. This repertoire shows some 290,000 distinct CDR3 sequences, 15% to 20% found once; its top ten account for roughly 24%. The sequenced sample consisted of PBMCs or a T cell subset sorted from them (not recorded which). The receptors were sampled from a young man who had mild COVID-19 (a few samples of this study predate the infection). Cell type and time point are not known.

This clonotype was counted many times. The chain couples TRBV4-3 to TRBJ2-5; tentatively, D is TRBD1 (6 bases). Germline CDR1 and CDR2: LGHNA and YSLEER. The CDR3 is 14 residues long. Trimming left V 4 bases short and J 4 bases short, with 13 bases between. The CDR3 DNA is TGCGCCAGCAGCCGCTCAACAGGGTCAGAGACCCAGTACTTC. Translated: CASSRSTGSETQYF.

This rearrangement joins TRBV28 to TRBJ1-1; 7 bases agree with TRBD1. Trimming cost V 5 bases and J 8 bases; bases outside gene matches: 14. Germline loops: CDR1 MDHEN, CDR2 SYDVKM. The CDR3 spans 15 residues. This CDR3 is CASSAPTRQGGEAFF. The CDR3 nucleotides are TGTGCCAGCAGTGCGCCAACAAGACAGGGAGGCGAAGCTTTCTTT.

The rearrangement joins TRBV6-5 to TRBJ2-5; 10 nucleotides agree with TRBD2. Trimming took 6 bases from V and 9 from J; bases not matched to a gene: 7. The length of the CDR3 is 13 residues. Germline-derived CDR1 and CDR2 are MNHEY and SVGAGI. This CDR3 reads CASRPSGGLPQYF. In DNA, the CDR3 is TGTGCCAGCAGGCCTAGCGGGGGATTACCCCAGTACTTC.

This clonotype was detected a few times. The rearrangement uses TRBV11-1 and TRBJ2-2; 8 nucleotides align to TRBD1. The CDR3 has 19 residues. The V gene's germline CDR1 is SGHAT and CDR2 FQDESV (reference sequence). Unmatched junction bases numbered 16, after V lost 4 bases and J lost 3 bases. As DNA, the CDR3 is TGTGCCAGCAGCTCCCTCTTCCAAATGGACAGGGCCTACACCGGGGAGCTGTTTTTT. Encoded protein: CASSSLFQMDRAYTGELFF.

This clonotype was seen many times. The chain combines TRBV5-1 with TRBJ2-7, with a weak D call TRBD1 (6 bases). Germline V gene lookup returns CDR1 SGHRS and CDR2 YFSETQ. With 4 bases removed from V and 4 bases from J, the gap between germline ends came to 15 bases. The CDR3 totals 14 residues. CDR3 in amino acids: CASSLMGQRYEQYF. The DNA for the CDR3 is TGCGCCAGCAGCCTAATGGGACAACGTTACGAGCAGTACTTC.

The chain combines TRBV11-3 with TRBJ1-1; tentatively, D is TRBD1 (6 bases). This CDR3 spans 14 amino acids. The V gene's germline CDR1 is SGHNT and CDR2 YENEEA. Deletions cut 5 bases from V and 10 bases from J, with 20 bases between. The CDR3 region has the DNA TGTGCCAGCAGCCTAAAGGGGGGGCGACGGGGAGCTTTCTTT. Encoded protein: CASSLKGGRRGAFF.

The chain couples TRBV6-2 or TRBV6-3 to TRBJ2-1; perhaps TRBD2 as D (5 bases). This CDR3 is built from 12 residues. The germline V and J ends were trimmed by 4 bases and 11 bases, with 12 bases remaining between them. Germline V gene sequence: CDR1 MNHEY, CDR2 SVGEGT. The CDR3 DNA reads as TGTGCCAGCAGTTCACTAGTCAAGCAGCAGTTCTTC. Protein product: CASSSLVKQQFF.

This clonotype was picked up a small number of times. The chain recombines TRBV10-3 with TRBJ1-2; TRBD1 might be the D (5 bases). V gave up 9 bases and J gave up 8 bases, with 7 bases separating them. Per germline, CDR1 ENHRY and CDR2 SYGVKD. This CDR3 contains 9 residues. Here the CDR3 reads CAIGDGYTF. The CDR3 bases are TGTGCCATAGGGGACGGCTACACCTTC.

This clonotype has more than one count but fewer than ten. V usage is TRBV11-2 and J usage is TRBJ1-2, with TRBD1 as a possible D gene (6 bases). CDR1 is SGHAT, CDR2 FQNNGV, per germline. This CDR3 is built from 14 residues. The germline V and J ends were trimmed by 3 bases and 4 bases, with 12 bases remaining between them. The CDR3 loop is CASSFSDRPYGYTF. In nucleotides, the CDR3 is TGTGCCAGCAGCTTCTCCGACAGGCCCTATGGCTACACCTTC.

This clonotype was seen at least ten times. V gene TRBV7-2 combines with J gene TRBJ2-5; TRBD2 matches 7 bases. This CDR3 is built from 14 residues. Germline V gene data show CDR1 as SGHTA and CDR2 as FQGNSA. With 1 base clipped from V and 4 bases from J, the junction kept 3 bases outside the gene matches. In DNA, the CDR3 is TGTGCCAGCAGCTTAGTCGGCGGGGGAGAGACCCAGTACTTC. Encoded protein: CASSLVGGGETQYF.

This clonotype has only a few counts. The chain has TRBV12-3 or TRBV12-4 and TRBJ1-1, with 10 bases identical to TRBD1. The CDR3 is 14 residues long. With 6 bases clipped from V and 7 bases from J, the junction kept 8 bases outside the gene matches. The CDR3 loop is CASRSGQGVGEAFF. As DNA, the CDR3 is TGTGCCAGCAGATCCGGACAGGGGGTTGGTGAAGCTTTCTTT.

This clonotype has a handful of counts. In nucleotides, the CDR3 is TGTGCCAGCAGTTACTGGGGGGACAGGGGGGACAATGAGCAGTTCTTC. The encoded protein is CASSYWGDRGDNEQFF. The J gene is TRBJ2-1, the V gene TRBV6-5, with 11 bases aligning to TRBD1. With 1 base clipped from V and 5 bases from J, the junction kept 4 bases outside the gene matches. Per the germline V gene, CDR1 is MNHEY and CDR2 is SVGAGI. This CDR3 has 16 amino acids.

This sequence joins TRBV12-3 or TRBV12-4 and TRBJ2-5; 9 bases line up with TRBD1. The CDR3 loop spans 15 amino acids. With V trimmed by 3 bases and J by 5 bases, 7 bases remained unmatched. This CDR3 is CASSFGQGRVETQYF. CDR3 DNA sequence: TGTGCCAGCAGTTTCGGACAGGGGCGGGTCGAGACCCAGTACTTC.

This clonotype was seen only a few times. The chain couples TRBV7-2 to TRBJ2-1; 9 bases are a match to TRBD2. The CDR3 runs 17 residues. J gave up 4 bases and V 4 bases, and 11 bases lay outside the gene matches. Germline V CDR1 and CDR2: SGHTA, FQGNSA. DNA for the CDR3: TGTGCCAGCAGCTCGCCTCTGGGCGGGGGGGCTTACAATGAGCAGTTCTTC. This codes for CASSSPLGGGAYNEQFF.

The CDR3 DNA is TGTGCCAGCAGCTCTACAGGGGGAATTCACACTGAAGCTTTCTTT. It is translated as CASSSTGGIHTEAFF. The J gene is TRBJ1-1, the V gene TRBV7-9; 8 nucleotides line up with TRBD1. V lost 4 bases to trimming and J lost 3 bases; unmatched junction nucleotides: 7. The CDR3 covers 15 residues. The V gene's germline CDR1 is SEHNR and CDR2 FQNEAQ (reference sequence).

The chain combines TRBV25-1 with TRBJ2-7, with a possible D match to TRBD2 (5 bases). Germline V CDR1 and CDR2: MGHDK, SYGVNS. The CDR3 has 13 amino acids. The V and J ends lost 5 bases and 3 bases respectively, with 11 bases between them. The CDR3 coding sequence is TGTGCCAGCAGTCCTCGGGGTGTCTACGAGCAGTACGTC. As protein: CASSPRGVYEQYV.

The V call is TRBV5-1, the J call TRBJ2-7; D remains unclear. From germline, CDR1 is SGHRS and CDR2 YFSETQ. V was shortened by 4 bases and J by 0 bases, with 11 bases between the two germline ends. The CDR3 contains 14 residues. In nucleotides, the CDR3 is TGCGCCAGCAGCCCTTTCTCGGCCTCCTACGAGCAGTACTTC. Its translation is CASSPFSASYEQYF.

A few counts support this clonotype. This chain uses TRBV6-2 or TRBV6-3 with TRBJ1-5; no reliable D call. V lost 2 bases, J lost 4 bases, and 6 bases lay in between. The germline gives CDR1 MNHEY, CDR2 SVGEGT. The CDR3 has 13 amino acids. The CDR3 spells CASSYGFNQPQHF. The CDR3 nucleotides read TGTGCCAGCAGTTACGGGTTTAATCAGCCCCAGCATTTT.

The V call is TRBV6-4, the J call TRBJ1-2; D gene unclear. This CDR3 is 12 amino acids long. Looked up from germline, CDR1 is MRHNA and CDR2 is SNTAGT. The ends were cut back, 7 bases at V and 6 bases at J, with 12 bases in the middle. CDR3 sequence reads: CASTKGRHGYTF. CDR3 nucleotides: TGTGCCAGCACCAAAGGTCGCCATGGCTACACCTTC.

This clonotype was found many times. V is TRBV6-5 and J is TRBJ2-3; TRBD2 aligns across 8 bases. The CDR3 has 15 residues. Germline CDR1 reads MNHEY; CDR2 reads SVGAGI. Unmatched junction bases numbered 5, after V lost 1 base and J lost 5 bases. The CDR3 spells CASSYLGLGGDTQYF. CDR3 DNA sequence: TGTGCCAGCAGTTACTTGGGACTAGGGGGAGATACGCAGTATTTT.

The chain joins TRBV6-5 to TRBJ2-7, with 7 positions matching TRBD1. CDR3 length: 15 residues. CDR1 is MNHEY and CDR2 is SVGAGI in the germline V gene. V shed 5 bases, J shed 0 bases, and the junction held 7 bases outside the gene matches. CDR3 bases: TGTGCCAGCAGTCGTGACAGGGTCCTCTCCTACGAGCAGTACTTC. As protein: CASSRDRVLSYEQYF.

The CDR3 spells CASSLGGTVAGELFF. In DNA form, the CDR3 reads TGTGCCAGCAGCTTAGGGGGGACGGTCGCCGGGGAGCTGTTTTTT. The chain combines TRBV7-6 with TRBJ2-2, with D perhaps assigned TRBD1 or TRBD2 (5 bases each). The germline gives CDR1 SGHVS, CDR2 FNYEAQ. The CDR3 runs 15 residues. Trimming removed 1 base at V and 6 bases at J, with 12 bases between.

This clonotype was counted a few times. This chain joins TRBV29-1 and TRBJ2-3; 9 bases are a match to TRBD2. The germline CDR1 and CDR2 sequences are SQVTM and ANQGSEA. The CDR3 runs 17 residues. The trim removed 1 base at V and 4 bases at J, leaving 12 bases unmatched. CDR3 protein: CSVEARLTGLASDTQYF. CDR3 coding DNA: TGCAGCGTTGAAGCAAGGTTGACGGGACTAGCCTCAGATACGCAGTATTTT.

This clonotype has more than one count but fewer than ten. This chain joins TRBV4-1 and TRBJ1-3; D gene uncertain. Germline loops: CDR1 MGHRA, CDR2 YSYEKL. The CDR3 is made up of 15 amino acids. Between the trimmed V and J ends, which lost 4 bases and 0 bases, there was a span of 10 bases. The CDR3 loop is CASSPTPSSGNTIYF. The CDR3, as DNA: TGCGCCAGCAGCCCCACCCCGAGCTCTGGAAACACCATATATTTT.

The chain uses TRBV6-6 and TRBJ1-1, with D perhaps TRBD1 (6 bases). Germline CDR1 and CDR2: MNHNY and SVGAGI (reference sequence). Trimming removed 7 bases from V and 3 bases from J, with 12 bases in between. There are 13 residues in the CDR3. CDR3 sequence reads: CASKGGVYTEAFF. The CDR3 coding sequence is TGTGCCAGCAAGGGGGGGGTATACACTGAAGCTTTCTTT.

The table lists this clonotype with a few counts. The chain employs TRBV4-1 and TRBJ1-2; D is possibly TRBD1 (5 bases). V lost 4 bases, J lost 3 bases, and 21 bases lay in between. The V gene's germline CDR1 is MGHRA and CDR2 YSYEKL. CDR3 length equals 17 residues. The chain's CDR3 is CASSRENLIGADYGYTF. CDR3 nucleotide sequence: TGCGCCAGCAGCCGAGAGAACTTAATCGGGGCGGACTATGGCTACACCTTC.

The chain joins TRBV27 to TRBJ1-1, with D uncertain. The CDR3 is 15 amino acids. CDR1 is MNHEY and CDR2 is SMNVEV in the germline V gene (reference sequence). V was pared by 6 bases and J by 2 bases, with 16 bases between. The CDR3 region has the DNA TGTGCCAGCAGGGGTATGGGGATCGGTAACACTGAAGCTTTCTTT. It encodes CASRGMGIGNTEAFF.

V gene TRBV29-1 combines with J gene TRBJ1-5, with D possibly being TRBD1 (5 bases). This CDR3 has 11 amino acids. CDR1 is SQVTM and CDR2 is ANQGSEA in the germline V gene. With 6 bases removed from V and 4 bases from J, the gap between germline ends came to 7 bases. DNA for the CDR3: TGCAGCGTGGGGGAAAATCAGCCCCAGCATTTT. Translation: CSVGENQPQHF. The full variable domain, its missing parts supplied by reference TRBV29-1 and TRBJ1-5, is SAVISQKPSRDICQRGTSLTIQCQVDSQVTMMFWYRQQPGQSLTLIATANQGSEATYESGFVIDKFPISRPNLTFSTLTVSNMSPEDSSIYLCSVGENQPQHFGDGTRLSIL.

This clonotype was seen only a few times. V gene TRBV2 combines with J gene TRBJ1-5; no clear D gene. Germline CDR1 reads SNHLY; CDR2 reads FYNNEI. The CDR3 sequence is 15 residues long. Trimming left V 3 bases short and J 4 bases short, with 13 bases between. DNA of the CDR3: TGTGCCAGCAGTGATTCGGCAGTCGTAAATCAGCCCCAGCATTTT. It translates to CASSDSAVVNQPQHF.

The J gene is TRBJ2-1, the V gene TRBV4-1; TRBD1 might be the D (5 bases). CDR1 and CDR2 (germline): MGHRA, YSYEKL. V lost 3 bases, J lost 2 bases, and 11 bases lay in between. The CDR3 sequence is 15 residues long. The CDR3 here is CASSQQGNPYNEQFF. In nucleotides, the CDR3 is TGCGCCAGCAGCCAGCAGGGCAATCCCTACAATGAGCAGTTCTTC.

This clonotype came up a few times. The chain has TRBV20-1 and TRBJ1-2; TRBD1 agrees at 8 bases. Germline V CDR1 and CDR2: DFQATT, SNEGSKA (reference sequence). The CDR3 consists of 15 residues. The trim removed 3 bases at V and 4 bases at J, leaving 10 bases unmatched. DNA of the CDR3: TGCAGTGCTAGTCCTGCAGGGGGCGAAGGCTATGGCTACACCTTC. Residues: CSASPAGGEGYGYTF.